This T cell receptor beta chain was found in a study of blood T cells in healthy people across ages. CDR1 and CDR2 from the germline V gene are ENHRY and SYGVKD. The CDR3 extends over 13 amino acids. V was trimmed by 9 bases and J by 3 bases, leaving 14 bases between them. Peripheral blood was drawn, about 9.1 milliliters per donor. Notes on this clonotype: Its antigen is unknown.

A sample-barcoded 5' primer and a J-beta primer mix were used in a second PCR of roughly 7 to 12 cycles. Every sample gave at least 2.5 million paired-end reads containing CDR3. A single record per CDR3 protein comes from TCRdb applying MiXCR to the 5' RACE reads. The table shows 600,000 or so distinct CDR3 sequences, with around half occurring only once. Overall study findings and caveats: Per million T cells, the diversity of TCR beta decreased roughly linearly as age advanced. Possibly, changes in expanded clonotypes were confounded because donor CMV status was unknown.

The sequencing sample was made of blood. The rearrangement links TRBV10-3 to TRBJ1-1; a weak D match, TRBD1 (5 bases). This receptor was obtained from a man aged 80 or over in good health. CDR3 loop: CAIRPTEYTEAFF. DNA for the CDR3: TGTGCCATACGACCGACAGAATACACTGAAGCTTTCTTT.